A selection of T cell receptor beta chains follows, all from one sample in a study of Ad26.COV2.S vaccination and SARS-CoV-2 variants. Generated by immunoSEQ multiplex PCR, the TCRdb table keeps only in-frame clones and is missing some. This table has 400,000 to 450,000 clones, 90% appearing once. Specimen: peripheral blood, collected in a trial of Ad26.COV2.S vaccine versus placebo. Receptor source: a person between 18 and 65 years old who received the Ad26.COV2.S COVID-19 vaccine or a placebo. Both conserved end residues are part of each CDR3. A D gene is named only where the DNA matches it firmly. Clone size is shown for a subset of rows, as once, few, many or a class of expanded clone.

v_gene	j_gene	abundance	d_gene	CDR3nt	CDR3aa
TRBV9	TRBJ2-7	NA	TRBD2	TGTGCCAGCAGCGCCACTAGCGGGGTGGAGCAGTACTTC	CASSATSGVEQYF
TRBV27	TRBJ2-7	once	TRBD1	TGTGCCAGCAGTATTGACAGGGGCACCTACGAGCAGTACTTC	CASSIDRGTYEQYF
TRBV5-6	TRBJ1-5	NA	NA	TGTGCCAGCAGCTTGGCCGGGGGGCGGAGGCCCCAGCATTTT	CASSLAGGRRPQHF
TRBV10-3	TRBJ1-1	NA	NA	TGTGCCATCAGTATCACAGAGTTGAGCACTGAAGCTTTCTTT	CAISITELSTEAFF
TRBV5-1	TRBJ2-5	NA	NA	TGCGCCAGCAGCTTTGGAGCAGGGAAAGAGACCCAGTACTTC	CASSFGAGKETQYF
TRBV7-9	TRBJ1-1	NA	TRBD1	TGTGCCAGCAGCTTTACAGGGGGGAAGACTGAAGCTTTCTTT	CASSFTGGKTEAFF
TRBV14	TRBJ1-1	NA	NA	TGTGCCAGCAGCCTAAAAAGCAACACTGAAGCTTTCTTT	CASSLKSNTEAFF
TRBV7-9	TRBJ2-3	NA	NA	TGTGCCAGCAGCTTAGCACCTCAGGGTTCAGATACGCAGTATTTT	CASSLAPQGSDTQYF
TRBV19	TRBJ2-1	NA	TRBD2	TGTGCCAGTAGTATCGGGGACTACTCCTACAATGAGCAGTTCTTC	CASSIGDYSYNEQFF
TRBV2	TRBJ1-5	NA	TRBD1	TGTGCCAGCAGTCTGGGAAGGGGGCTTGGGAGCAATCAGCCCCAGCATTTT	CASSLGRGLGSNQPQHF
TRBV7-2	TRBJ1-5	NA	NA	TGTGCCAGCAGCTTACACAGGGACAATCAGCCCCAGCATTTT	CASSLHRDNQPQHF
TRBV5-6	TRBJ1-1	NA	NA	TGTGCCAGCAGCTCCGACACGGGCGCTGAAGCTTTCTTT	CASSSDTGAEAFF
TRBV27	TRBJ2-3	NA	TRBD2	TGTGCCACGCTCGGACTAGCGGGACCCAGGGGAACGCAGTATTTT	CATLGLAGPRGTQYF
TRBV6-5	TRBJ1-4	NA	NA	TGTGCCACCCGACAGGTCCAAAATGAAAAACTGTTTTTT	CATRQVQNEKLFF
TRBV3-1/TRBV3-2	TRBJ2-1	NA	TRBD2	TGTGCCAGCAGCCGGGGACTAGTCTCCTTCAATGAGCAGTTCTTC	CASSRGLVSFNEQFF
TRBV10-3	TRBJ2-7	NA	NA	TGTGCCATCAGTGTAACAGGAGGCGACGAGCAGTACTTC	CAISVTGGDEQYF
TRBV3-1/TRBV3-2	TRBJ2-1	once	TRBD1	TGTGCCAGCAGCCAACATGTCCCGGGACAGGGTTTGATAAACAATGAGCAGTTCTTC	CASSQHVPGQGLINNEQFF
TRBV3-1/TRBV3-2	TRBJ1-2	NA	NA	TGTGCCAGCAGCCACCGGGATTCCGGCTACACCTTC	CASSHRDSGYTF
TRBV10-3	TRBJ2-1	NA	NA	TGTGCCATCAGTGGACAGTACAATGAGCAGTTCTTC	CAISGQYNEQFF
TRBV7-3	TRBJ2-7	NA	TRBD1	TGTGCCAGCAGCCCCAGGGACAGAATCTACGAGCAGTACTTC	CASSPRDRIYEQYF
TRBV30	TRBJ1-2	NA	NA	TGTGCCTGGAGCGCGGGGACAAGTTATGGCTACACCTTC	CAWSAGTSYGYTF
TRBV4-1	TRBJ1-1	NA	NA	TGCGCCAGCAGCCAAGACGGTAGGCACGGGCTGAACACTGAAGCTTTCTTT	CASSQDGRHGLNTEAFF
TRBV7-9	TRBJ2-5	NA	NA	TGTGCCAGCAGCTGGAGGGCCCTCCAAGAGACCCAGTACTTC	CASSWRALQETQYF
TRBV2	TRBJ2-7	once	NA	TGTGCCAGCAGTGAGCGCGGGGGGGGACAGGGTAACGAGCAGTACTTC	CASSERGGGQGNEQYF
TRBV25-1	TRBJ2-2	NA	NA	TGTGCCAGCAGTGAAGGGACACCGAACACCGGGGAGCTGTTTTTT	CASSEGTPNTGELFF
TRBV27	TRBJ2-7	NA	NA	TGTGCCAGCAGCGATAACCTCAGCTACGAGCAGTACTTC	CASSDNLSYEQYF
TRBV28	TRBJ2-3	NA	TRBD2	TGTGCCAGCAGTCTTAGGACTAGCGGAAGCACAGATACGCAGTATTTT	CASSLRTSGSTDTQYF